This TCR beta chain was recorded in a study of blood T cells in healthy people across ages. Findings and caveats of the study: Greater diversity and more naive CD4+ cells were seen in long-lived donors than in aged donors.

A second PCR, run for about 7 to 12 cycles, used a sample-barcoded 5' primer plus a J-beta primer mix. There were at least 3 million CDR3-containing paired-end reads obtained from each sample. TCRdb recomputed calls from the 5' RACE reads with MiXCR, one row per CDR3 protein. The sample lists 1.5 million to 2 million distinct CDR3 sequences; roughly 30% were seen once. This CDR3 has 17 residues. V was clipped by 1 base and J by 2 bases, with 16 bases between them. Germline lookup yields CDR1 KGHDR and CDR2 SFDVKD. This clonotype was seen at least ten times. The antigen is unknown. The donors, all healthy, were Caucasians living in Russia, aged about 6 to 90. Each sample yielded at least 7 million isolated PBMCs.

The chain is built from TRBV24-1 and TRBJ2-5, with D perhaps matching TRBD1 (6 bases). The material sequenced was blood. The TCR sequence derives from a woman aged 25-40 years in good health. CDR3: CATSDFGTSVSQETQYF. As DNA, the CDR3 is TGTGCCACCAGTGATTTCGGGACATCGGTATCTCAAGAGACCCAGTACTTC.